This is a list of T cell receptor beta chains from one sample in a study of OX40 agonist ivuxolimab in advanced cancers. Repertoires were generated with immunoSEQ multiplex PCR, while TCRdb's copy carries only in-frame clones and drops some. Of tens of thousands of clones in the sample, roughly nine tenths are singletons; the top ten hold around 1%. The sequences come from CD4+ or CD8+ T cells sorted from blood, collected in a trial of the OX40 agonist ivuxolimab. Receptors were obtained from an adult with an advanced solid tumor such as melanoma, head and neck, liver or kidney cancer. Both conserved end residues are part of each CDR3. The order of the fields is clone size, V gene, J gene, D gene, CDR3 DNA, CDR3 protein. The D gene is left open where the match is weak. Clone sizes are given selectively: once, few, many, or a class where the clone is expanded.

size: NA
V: TRBV18
J: TRBJ1-1
D: NA
DNA: TGTGCCAGCTCACCACCGGGACCGAGGAACACTGAAGCTTTCTTT
CDR3: CASSPPGPRNTEAFF

size: NA
V: TRBV7-3
J: TRBJ2-2
D: TRBD2
DNA: TGTGCCAGCAGCTTAGCGAGCGGGAGAGCCACCGGGGAGCTGTTTTTT
CDR3: CASSLASGRATGELFF

size: NA
V: TRBV7-2
J: TRBJ1-1
D: NA
DNA: TGTGCCAGCAGCTTAGACAGTGAAGCTTTCTTT
CDR3: CASSLDSEAFF

size: NA
V: TRBV7-2
J: TRBJ2-1
D: TRBD2
DNA: TGTGCCAGCAGCTTCAGAGGTCCCGGGACTAGTTTAAATGAGCAGTTCTTC
CDR3: CASSFRGPGTSLNEQFF

size: NA
V: TRBV5-4
J: TRBJ2-1
D: NA
DNA: TGTGCCAGCAGCCCAGGACTTGGGAATGAGCAGTTCTTC
CDR3: CASSPGLGNEQFF

size: NA
V: TRBV14
J: TRBJ2-3
D: TRBD1
DNA: TGTGCCAGCAGCCCCCCCGTGACAGGGGGCCGGAATACGCAGTATTTT
CDR3: CASSPPVTGGRNTQYF

size: NA
V: TRBV27
J: TRBJ2-7
D: NA
DNA: TGTGCCAGCAGTTTATGGGGGACACCGGGCGAGCAGTACTTC
CDR3: CASSLWGTPGEQYF

size: NA
V: TRBV18
J: TRBJ1-4
D: NA
DNA: TGTGCCAGCTCACCTTCTGCAGGGTCTAATGAAAAACTGTTTTTT
CDR3: CASSPSAGSNEKLFF

size: NA
V: TRBV28
J: TRBJ2-7
D: TRBD1
DNA: TGTGCCAGCCTGGGGACAGGGGGTAGAGAGCAGTACTTC
CDR3: CASLGTGGREQYF

size: NA
V: TRBV2
J: TRBJ1-2
D: NA
DNA: TGTGCCAGCAGGGGGGACACCTTTAACTATGGCTACACCTTC
CDR3: CASRGDTFNYGYTF

size: few
V: TRBV7-2
J: TRBJ1-5
D: NA
DNA: TGTGCCAGCAGCTCTGGGGCTTCCCCCAATCAGCCCCAGCATTTT
CDR3: CASSSGASPNQPQHF

size: NA
V: TRBV7-9
J: TRBJ2-5
D: TRBD2
DNA: TGTGCCAGCAGCTTAGAGGCTAGCGGGGGCACCCAGTACTTC
CDR3: CASSLEASGGTQYF

size: NA
V: TRBV2
J: TRBJ2-5
D: NA
DNA: TGTGCCAGCAGTGAAGGACAAGAGACCCAGTACTTC
CDR3: CASSEGQETQYF

size: NA
V: TRBV30
J: TRBJ1-3
D: NA
DNA: TGTGCCTGGAATAGAAACACAGCGGGAGGAAACACCATATATTTT
CDR3: CAWNRNTAGGNTIYF

size: once
V: TRBV28
J: TRBJ2-7
D: NA
DNA: TGTGCCAGCAGCCTAGCGCTAGCGAGACAATACGAGCAGTACTTC
CDR3: CASSLALARQYEQYF

size: NA
V: TRBV5-4
J: TRBJ2-6
D: NA
DNA: TGTGCCAGCAGCTTGGAAAGTACTGGGGCCAACGTCCTGACTTTC
CDR3: CASSLESTGANVLTF

size: NA
V: TRBV9
J: TRBJ2-5
D: TRBD2
DNA: TGTGCCAGCAGCCCTAGCGGGTTCCAAGAGACCCAGTACTTC
CDR3: CASSPSGFQETQYF

size: NA
V: TRBV7-7
J: TRBJ2-5
D: TRBD2
DNA: TGTGCCAGCAGCTTAGTGGGCGGGAGGGCCGGAGAGACCCAGTACTTC
CDR3: CASSLVGGRAGETQYF

size: NA
V: TRBV28
J: TRBJ1-2
D: NA
DNA: TGTGCCAGCAGCTCCACCCTACAGGGAGGCTACTATGGCTACACCTTC
CDR3: CASSSTLQGGYYGYTF

size: once
V: TRBV6-1
J: TRBJ1-2
D: TRBD1
DNA: TGTGCCAGCAGTTCTGGACAGGGCGCTGACTATGGCTACACCTTC
CDR3: CASSSGQGADYGYTF

size: NA
V: TRBV28
J: TRBJ2-5
D: TRBD1
DNA: TGTGCCAGCAGTGCCCCGACAGGGAAAGGGGAGACCCAGTACTTC
CDR3: CASSAPTGKGETQYF

size: NA
V: TRBV7-2
J: TRBJ2-5
D: TRBD2
DNA: TGTGCCAGCAGCGTGCGGCGGGAGGTCTCTCCTCTGTACTTC
CDR3: CASSVRREVSPLYF

size: NA
V: TRBV27
J: TRBJ1-4
D: NA
DNA: TGTGCCAGCAGTTTTCGCGGGCAAAAACTGTTTTTT
CDR3: CASSFRGQKLFF

size: few
V: TRBV11-2
J: TRBJ1-5
D: NA
DNA: TGTGCCAGCAGCCATGCAGGCGGAGGTCAGCCCCAGCATTTT
CDR3: CASSHAGGGQPQHF

size: NA
V: TRBV10-3
J: TRBJ2-3
D: NA
DNA: TGTGCCATCAGTGCCGGGGCTAGCACAGATACGCAGTATTTT
CDR3: CAISAGASTDTQYF

size: NA
V: TRBV7-2
J: TRBJ1-2
D: NA
DNA: TGTGCCAGCAGCTTAGTAAAAGGGGACCATGGCTACACCTTC
CDR3: CASSLVKGDHGYTF

size: NA
V: TRBV18
J: TRBJ2-2
D: NA
DNA: TGTGCCAGCTCACCAAGGGACGGTGGAGGCGGGGAGCTGTTTTTT
CDR3: CASSPRDGGGGELFF

size: NA
V: TRBV5-1
J: TRBJ1-1
D: TRBD1
DNA: TGCGCCAGCAGCCGGGGACAGAGGATGAACACTGAAGCTTTCTTT
CDR3: CASSRGQRMNTEAFF

size: NA
V: TRBV7-9
J: TRBJ2-1
D: NA
DNA: TGTGCCAGCAGCTTAAGGGGCCTCGGCGTACGGCAGTTCTTC
CDR3: CASSLRGLGVRQFF

size: NA
V: TRBV7-2
J: TRBJ1-1
D: NA
DNA: TGTGCCAGCAGCTTAGGCGGGGGAATTGAAGCTTTCTTT
CDR3: CASSLGGGIEAFF

size: NA
V: TRBV19
J: TRBJ2-1
D: TRBD1
DNA: TGTGCCAGTAGTATTACGGACAGGGATGGTCGGTTCTTC
CDR3: CASSITDRDGRFF

size: NA
V: TRBV25-1
J: TRBJ2-3
D: NA
DNA: TGTGCCAGCAATCCAGGTACTCCCACAGATACGCAGTATTTT
CDR3: CASNPGTPTDTQYF

size: NA
V: TRBV18
J: TRBJ2-1
D: NA
DNA: TGTGCCAGCTCACCAACGGCGAGCTCCTACAATGAGCAGTTCTTC
CDR3: CASSPTASSYNEQFF

size: NA
V: TRBV6-5
J: TRBJ2-7
D: NA
DNA: TGTGCCAGCAGTCAAACCGGGACACTCTCCTACGAGCAGTACTTC
CDR3: CASSQTGTLSYEQYF

size: NA
V: TRBV9
J: TRBJ2-7
D: TRBD2
DNA: TGTGCCAGCAGCGTAGGACTAGCGAGCTCCTACGAGCAGTACTTC
CDR3: CASSVGLASSYEQYF

size: NA
V: TRBV5-4
J: TRBJ2-1
D: NA
DNA: TGTGCCAGCAGCTTGGTCGGCTACAATGAGCAGTTCTTC
CDR3: CASSLVGYNEQFF

size: once
V: TRBV7-3
J: TRBJ2-6
D: NA
DNA: TGTGCCAGCAGTGAAACCGGTGCCGTCTCTGGGGCCAACGTCCTGACTTTC
CDR3: CASSETGAVSGANVLTF

size: NA
V: TRBV5-1
J: TRBJ1-4
D: TRBD1
DNA: TGCGCCAGCAGCAATCCACAGGGGACTAATGAAAAACTGTTTTTT
CDR3: CASSNPQGTNEKLFF

size: NA
V: TRBV4-3
J: TRBJ1-6
D: TRBD1
DNA: TGCGCCAGCAGCACAGGGGAGGGTTCACCCCTCCACTTT
CDR3: CASSTGEGSPLHF

size: NA
V: TRBV19
J: TRBJ1-1
D: NA
DNA: TGTGCCAGTAGTATTTACAAAGGGAACACTGAAGCTTTCTTT
CDR3: CASSIYKGNTEAFF

size: NA
V: TRBV7-9
J: TRBJ2-7
D: TRBD2
DNA: TGTGCCAGCAGCTTCGCCGGGGGGACCTACGAGCAGTACTTC
CDR3: CASSFAGGTYEQYF

size: NA
V: TRBV5-1
J: TRBJ2-2
D: NA
DNA: TGCGCCAGCAGCTCGGGACGGGCGAACACCGGGGAGCTGTTTTTT
CDR3: CASSSGRANTGELFF

size: NA
V: TRBV2
J: TRBJ2-7
D: NA
DNA: TGTGCCAGCAGTGATGCCGGGTACGAGCAGTACTTC
CDR3: CASSDAGYEQYF

size: NA
V: TRBV5-5
J: TRBJ1-2
D: NA
DNA: TGTGCCAGCACCCTGGGTAACTCGATCCACTATGGCTACACCTTC
CDR3: CASTLGNSIHYGYTF

size: NA
V: TRBV2
J: TRBJ1-5
D: NA
DNA: TGTGCCAGCAGGACCGACCGGGCGGGCAATCAGCCCCAGCATTTT
CDR3: CASRTDRAGNQPQHF

size: NA
V: TRBV28
J: TRBJ2-3
D: NA
DNA: TGTGCCAGCAGTTTGCCTTTTTCGGGGTATACGCAGTATTTT
CDR3: CASSLPFSGYTQYF

size: NA
V: TRBV7-9
J: TRBJ2-3
D: NA
DNA: TGTGCCAGCAGCTTACGCGTCGGGATATTAACCTTT
CDR3: CASSLRVGILTF

size: NA
V: TRBV7-9
J: TRBJ2-2
D: TRBD1
DNA: TGTGCCAGCAGCTTCGACAGGGAAGGCGGGGAGCTGTTTTTT
CDR3: CASSFDREGGELFF

size: NA
V: TRBV7-2
J: TRBJ2-7
D: NA
DNA: TGTGCCAGCAGCTTTTCTAGGGGTTACGAGCAGTACTTC
CDR3: CASSFSRGYEQYF

size: NA
V: TRBV9
J: TRBJ1-2
D: NA
DNA: TGTGCCAGCAGCCCACGGGCCACGGGTGGCTACACCTTC
CDR3: CASSPRATGGYTF

size: NA
V: TRBV7-2
J: TRBJ1-4
D: NA
DNA: TGTGCCAGCTGTCTGGGCCGACGGGAAAAACTGTTTTTT
CDR3: CASCLGRREKLFF

size: few
V: TRBV19
J: TRBJ1-5
D: TRBD1
DNA: TGTGCCAGTTCCGGGACAGGGAGTTTTTCGCAGCCCCAGCATTTT
CDR3: CASSGTGSFSQPQHF